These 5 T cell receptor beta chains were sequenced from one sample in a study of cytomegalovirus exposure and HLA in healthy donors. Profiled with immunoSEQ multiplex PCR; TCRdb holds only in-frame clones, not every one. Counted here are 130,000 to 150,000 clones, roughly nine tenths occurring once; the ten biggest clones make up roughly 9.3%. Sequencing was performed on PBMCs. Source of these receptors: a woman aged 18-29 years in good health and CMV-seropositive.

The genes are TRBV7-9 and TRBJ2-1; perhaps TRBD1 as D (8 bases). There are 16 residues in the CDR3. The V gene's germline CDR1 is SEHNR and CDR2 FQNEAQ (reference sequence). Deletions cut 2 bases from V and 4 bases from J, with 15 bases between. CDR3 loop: CASSLTQGGSYNEQFF. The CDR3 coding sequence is TGTGCCAGCAGCTTAACACAGGGGGGGTCGTACAATGAGCAGTTCTTC.

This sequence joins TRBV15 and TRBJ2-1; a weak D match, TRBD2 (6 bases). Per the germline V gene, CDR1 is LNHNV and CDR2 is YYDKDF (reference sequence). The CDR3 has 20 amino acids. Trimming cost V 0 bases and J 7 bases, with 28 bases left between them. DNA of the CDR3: TGTGCCACCAGCAGAGATGGGGGGTATGGAGGTAGCCTCATAACTAATGAGCAGTTCTTC. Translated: CATSRDGGYGGSLITNEQFF.

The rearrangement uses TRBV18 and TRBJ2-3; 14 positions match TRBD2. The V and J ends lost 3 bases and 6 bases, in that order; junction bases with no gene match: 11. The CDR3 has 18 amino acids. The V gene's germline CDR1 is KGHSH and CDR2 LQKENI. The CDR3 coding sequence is TGTGCCAGCTCACCCGGGACTAGCGGGGGCCCAAGGTACGATACGCAGTATTTT. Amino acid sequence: CASSPGTSGGPRYDTQYF.

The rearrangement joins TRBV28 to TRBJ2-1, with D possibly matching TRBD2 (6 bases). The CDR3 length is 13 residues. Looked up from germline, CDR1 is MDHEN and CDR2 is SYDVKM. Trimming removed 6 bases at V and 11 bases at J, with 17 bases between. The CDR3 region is CASRGGVWGQQFF. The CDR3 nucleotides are TGTGCCAGCAGGGGGGGTGTGTGGGGCCAGCAGTTCTTC.

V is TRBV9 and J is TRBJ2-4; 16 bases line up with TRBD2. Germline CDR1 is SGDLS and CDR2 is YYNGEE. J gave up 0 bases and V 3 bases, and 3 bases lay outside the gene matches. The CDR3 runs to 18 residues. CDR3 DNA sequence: TGTGCCAGCAGCGCGGGACTAGCGGGGGGGCGAGCCAAAAACATTCAGTACTTC. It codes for CASSAGLAGGRAKNIQYF. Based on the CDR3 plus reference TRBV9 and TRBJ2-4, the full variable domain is DSGVTQTPKHLITATGQRVTLRCSPRSGDLSVYWYQQSLDQGLQFLIQYYNGEERAKGNILERFSAQQFPDLHSELNLSSLELGDSALYFCASSAGLAGGRAKNIQYFGAGTRLSVL.